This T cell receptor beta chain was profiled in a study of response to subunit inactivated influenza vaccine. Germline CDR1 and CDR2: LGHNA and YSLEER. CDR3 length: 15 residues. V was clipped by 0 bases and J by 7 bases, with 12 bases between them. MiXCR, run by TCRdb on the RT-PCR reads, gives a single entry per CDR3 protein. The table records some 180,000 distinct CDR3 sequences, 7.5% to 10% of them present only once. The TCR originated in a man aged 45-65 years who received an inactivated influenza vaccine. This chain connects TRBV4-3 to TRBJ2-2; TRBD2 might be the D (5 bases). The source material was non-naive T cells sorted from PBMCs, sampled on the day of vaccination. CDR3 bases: TGCGCCAGCAGCCAAGATTGGGAGAGGCGCGGGGAGCTGTTTTTT. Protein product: CASSQDWERRGELFF.